This T cell receptor beta chain is from a study of vaccination and CD4 T cells after COVID-19. Scientists ran DNA taken from cultured CD4+ T cells through the Oncomine TCR Beta short-read assay for sequencing. Genomic DNA was isolated from cultured CD4+ T cells. TCRdb re-called the PCR reads with MiXCR, one entry per CDR3 protein. Among around 25,000 distinct CDR3 sequences listed, 28% were seen once. Regarding time point: late sampling 161 to 241 days after vaccination in a few convalescent patients. Sample treatment: approximately 11-day PBMC culture with coronavirus spike peptide pools or control peptides (ViraFEST assay). Germline V gene data show CDR1 as SEHNR and CDR2 as FQNEAQ (reference sequence). Losses at the gene ends were 2 bases for V and 3 bases for J; bases not matched to a gene: 5. The CDR3 has 16 amino acids. On this clonotype itself: Its antigen is unknown.

Source: CD4+ T cells from blood, cultured in vitro, taken about 7 months after SARS-CoV-2 vaccination. The J gene is TRBJ2-3, the V gene TRBV7-9; 10 nucleotides match TRBD2. The TCR comes from a human donor who had recovered from COVID-19. CDR3 protein: CASSLLAGVSTDTQYF. The CDR3 nucleotides read TGTGCCAGCAGCTTACTAGCGGGAGTGTCAACAGATACGCAGTATTTT.